This record looks at one TCR beta chain sequence and its context. Its matching antigen is unknown. The source of the sample is a study of cytomegalovirus exposure and HLA in healthy donors. PCR involved 60 Vbeta and 13 Jbeta primers. Sequencing was performed with immunoSEQ multiplex PCR; in TCRdb, only in-frame clones are kept and a portion is missing. In the table there are roughly 120,000 clones, roughly four fifths of which are singletons. The trim removed 7 bases at V and 3 bases at J, leaving 7 bases unmatched. The CDR3 consists of 15 residues. In germline, CDR1 is ENHRY, CDR2 SYGVKD. Whole-study findings and limits: The classifier, whose performance was assessed in both the original and validation cohorts, reportedly diagnosed cytomegalovirus status with high specificity and sensitivity. It was confirmed in vitro that three of the CMV-associated chains were specific for CMV antigens.

This chain links TRBV10-3 with TRBJ2-3, with 10 bases fitting TRBD2. This clonotype was sampled from a male donor in good health and CMV-seropositive. The sample was PBMCs. CDR3 sequence: CAITPGTSETDTQYF. The CDR3 DNA follows: TGTGCCATCACCCCCGGGACTAGCGAGACAGATACGCAGTATTTT.